This TCR beta chain was sequenced in a study of T cells in women clearing cervical HPV infection. As regards this clone: The CDR3 end is not reached by the read, which stops 3 residues before it; the germline J gene fills it in.

CDR3 length: 15 residues. Trimming removed 3 bases from V and 6 bases from J; junction bases left unmatched: 6. Germline V gene data show CDR1 as SGHRS and CDR2 as YFSETQ. Profiled with immunoSEQ multiplex PCR; TCRdb holds only in-frame clones, not every one. The sample table sets out about 28,000 clones. The sequenced sample was blood buffy coat. This chain uses TRBV5-1 with TRBJ2-1, with TRBD1 matching over 10 bases. This receptor was obtained from a woman aged 18 to 75 with a cervical HPV16 infection that either progressed to CIN3+ or cleared (not recorded which). The CDR3 reads CASSSGQGVSNEQFF. The CDR3 bases that were read are TGCGCCAGCAGCTCTGGACAGGGGGTTTCCAATGAG.